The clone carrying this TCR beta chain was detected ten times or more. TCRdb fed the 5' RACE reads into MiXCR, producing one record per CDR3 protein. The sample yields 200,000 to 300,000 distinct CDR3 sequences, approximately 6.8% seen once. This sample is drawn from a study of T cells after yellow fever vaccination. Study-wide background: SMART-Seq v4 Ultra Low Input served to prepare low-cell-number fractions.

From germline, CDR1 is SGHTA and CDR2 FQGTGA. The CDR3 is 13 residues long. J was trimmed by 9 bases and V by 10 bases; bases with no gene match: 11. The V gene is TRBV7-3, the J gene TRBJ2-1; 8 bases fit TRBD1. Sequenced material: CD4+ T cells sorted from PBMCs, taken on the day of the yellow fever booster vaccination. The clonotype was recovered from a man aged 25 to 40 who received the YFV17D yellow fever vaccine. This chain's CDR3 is CATGQGEASEQFF. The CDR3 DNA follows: TGTGCCACCGGACAGGGAGAGGCAAGTGAGCAGTTCTTC.